This T cell receptor beta chain was sequenced during a study of blood T cell repertoires in COVID-19. In the study overall: Spain, Italy and the United States supplied samples that represented acute and convalescent COVID-19. T cells, B-cell-depleted T cells, or PBMCs supplied cDNA or gDNA.

As originally analysed: From reference gene primer amplification, estimates of nucleated cell counts were derived. Generated by immunoSEQ multiplex PCR, the TCRdb table keeps only in-frame clones and is missing some. The V and J calls and the clone size are those of that table, but D and trimming were determined from the DNA. The sample records a few hundred thousand clones, around 87% being singletons. In its sample, this clone was seen once. Those enrolled in Seattle joined during active infection and were followed longitudinally afterward. Germline lookup yields CDR1 GTSNPN and CDR2 SVGIG (reference sequence). The CDR3 loop spans 14 amino acids. V was cut by 5 bases and J by 5 bases, with 16 bases left in between.

This rearrangement joins TRBV30 to TRBJ2-1, with D possibly matching TRBD1 (6 bases). This clonotype was sampled from a woman in her twenties or thirties with COVID-19, enrolled during active disease. The specimen sequenced was peripheral blood. This CDR3 reads CAWGPRRQDNEQFF. The CDR3 bases are TGTGCCTGGGGACCTAGACGACAGGACAATGAGCAGTTCTTC.